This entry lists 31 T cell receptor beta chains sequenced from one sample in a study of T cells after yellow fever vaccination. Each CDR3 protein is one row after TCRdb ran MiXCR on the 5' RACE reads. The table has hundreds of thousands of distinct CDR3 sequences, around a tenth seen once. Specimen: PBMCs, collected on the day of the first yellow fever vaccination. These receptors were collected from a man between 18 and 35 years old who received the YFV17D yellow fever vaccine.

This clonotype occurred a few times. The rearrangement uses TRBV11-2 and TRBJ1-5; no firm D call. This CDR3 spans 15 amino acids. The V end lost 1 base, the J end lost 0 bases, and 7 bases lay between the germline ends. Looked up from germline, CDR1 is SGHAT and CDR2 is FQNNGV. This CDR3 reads CASSLAEGSNQPQHF. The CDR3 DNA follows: TGTGCCAGCAGCTTAGCGGAGGGTAGCAATCAGCCCCAGCATTTT.

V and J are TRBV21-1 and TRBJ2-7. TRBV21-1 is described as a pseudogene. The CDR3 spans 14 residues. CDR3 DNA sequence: TGTGCCAGCAGCACTTTAAAGGGTCTTTACGAGCAGTACTTC. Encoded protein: CASSTLKGLYEQYF.

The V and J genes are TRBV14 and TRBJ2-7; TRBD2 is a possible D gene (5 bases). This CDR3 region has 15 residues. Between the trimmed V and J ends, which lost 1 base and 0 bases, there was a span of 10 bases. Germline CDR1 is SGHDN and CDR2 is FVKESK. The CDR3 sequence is CASSQVLGSSYEQYF. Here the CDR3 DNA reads TGTGCCAGCAGCCAAGTACTGGGGAGCTCCTACGAGCAGTACTTC.

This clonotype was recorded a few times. Here the CDR3 reads CASSQQQGVGSDTQYF. CDR3 DNA: TGTGCCAGCAGCCAACAGCAGGGGGTAGGTTCAGATACGCAGTATTTT. The V call is TRBV4-2, the J call TRBJ2-3, with 7 bases identical to TRBD1. Trimming cost V 2 bases and J 4 bases; bases outside gene matches: 9. The CDR3 totals 16 residues. In germline, CDR1 is LGHNA, CDR2 YNFKEQ.

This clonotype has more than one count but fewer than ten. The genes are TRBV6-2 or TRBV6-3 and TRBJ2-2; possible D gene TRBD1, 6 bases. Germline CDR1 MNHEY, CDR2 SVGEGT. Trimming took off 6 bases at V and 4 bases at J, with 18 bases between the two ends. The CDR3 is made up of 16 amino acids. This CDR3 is CASRPTFRGGTGELFF. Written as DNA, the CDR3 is TGTGCCAGCAGACCAACATTCCGAGGGGGCACCGGGGAGCTGTTTTTT.

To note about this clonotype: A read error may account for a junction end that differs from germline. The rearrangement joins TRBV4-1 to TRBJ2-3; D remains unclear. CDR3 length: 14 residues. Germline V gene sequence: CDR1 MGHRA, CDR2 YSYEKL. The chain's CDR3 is CASNQPQSTDTQYF. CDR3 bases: TGCGCCAGCAACCAACCCCAAAGCACAGATACGCAGTATTTT.

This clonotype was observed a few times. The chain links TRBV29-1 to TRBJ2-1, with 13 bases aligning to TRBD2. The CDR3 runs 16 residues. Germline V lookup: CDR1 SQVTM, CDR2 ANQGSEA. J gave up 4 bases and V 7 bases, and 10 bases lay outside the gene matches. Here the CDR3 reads CSGTSGGAESYNEQFF. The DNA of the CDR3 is TGCAGCGGAACTAGCGGGGGGGCGGAATCGTACAATGAGCAGTTCTTC.

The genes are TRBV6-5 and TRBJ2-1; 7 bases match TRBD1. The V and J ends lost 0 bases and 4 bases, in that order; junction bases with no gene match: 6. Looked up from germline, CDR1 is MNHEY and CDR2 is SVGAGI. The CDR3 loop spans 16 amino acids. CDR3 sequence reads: CASSYSSSGGYNEQFF. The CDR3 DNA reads TGTGCCAGCAGTTACTCGAGTTCAGGGGGTTACAATGAGCAGTTCTTC.

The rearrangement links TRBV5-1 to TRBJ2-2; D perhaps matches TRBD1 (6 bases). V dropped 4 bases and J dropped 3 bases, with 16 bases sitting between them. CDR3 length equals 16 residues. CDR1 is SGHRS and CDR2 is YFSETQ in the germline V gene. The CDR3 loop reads CASSLETTGDTGELFF. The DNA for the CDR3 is TGCGCCAGCAGCCTAGAAACGACAGGAGACACCGGGGAGCTGTTTTTT.

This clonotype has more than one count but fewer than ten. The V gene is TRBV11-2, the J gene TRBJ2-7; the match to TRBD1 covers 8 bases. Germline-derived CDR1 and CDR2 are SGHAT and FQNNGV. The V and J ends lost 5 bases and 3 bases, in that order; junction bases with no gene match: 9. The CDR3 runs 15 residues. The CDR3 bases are TGTGCCAGCAGCCCACTCAGGACAGGGAACTACGAGCAGTACTTC. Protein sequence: CASSPLRTGNYEQYF.

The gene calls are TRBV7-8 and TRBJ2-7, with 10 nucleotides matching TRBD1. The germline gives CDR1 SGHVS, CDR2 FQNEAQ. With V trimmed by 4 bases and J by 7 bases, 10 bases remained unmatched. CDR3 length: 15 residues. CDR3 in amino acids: CASSSPGTGAFEQYF. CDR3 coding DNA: TGTGCCAGCAGCTCTCCCGGGACAGGGGCTTTTGAGCAGTACTTC.

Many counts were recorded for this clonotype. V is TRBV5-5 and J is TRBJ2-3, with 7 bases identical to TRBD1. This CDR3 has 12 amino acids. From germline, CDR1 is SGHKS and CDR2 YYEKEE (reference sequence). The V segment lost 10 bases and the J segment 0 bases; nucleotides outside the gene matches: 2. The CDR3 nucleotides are TGTGCCGGGGGACAGAGCACAGATACGCAGTATTTT. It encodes CAGGQSTDTQYF. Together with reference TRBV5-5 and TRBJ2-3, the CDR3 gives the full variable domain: DAGVTQSPTHLIKTRGQQVTLRCSPISGHKSVSWYQQVLGQGPQFIFQYYEKEERGRGNFPDRFSARQFPNYSSELNVNALLLGDSALYLCAGGQSTDTQYFGPGTRLTVL.

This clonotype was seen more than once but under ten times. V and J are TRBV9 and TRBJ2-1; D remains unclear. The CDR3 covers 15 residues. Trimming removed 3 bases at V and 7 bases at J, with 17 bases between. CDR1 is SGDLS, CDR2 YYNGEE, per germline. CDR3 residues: CASSASSRFENEQFF. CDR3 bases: TGTGCCAGCAGCGCCTCCAGTAGGTTCGAGAATGAGCAGTTCTTC.

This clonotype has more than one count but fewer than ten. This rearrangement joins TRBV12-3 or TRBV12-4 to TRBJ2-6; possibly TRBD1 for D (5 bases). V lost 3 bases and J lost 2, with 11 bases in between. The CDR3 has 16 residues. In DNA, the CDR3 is TGTGCCAGCAGTTTTAGGGGTATTGCTGGGGCCAACGTCCTGACTTTC. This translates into CASSFRGIAGANVLTF.

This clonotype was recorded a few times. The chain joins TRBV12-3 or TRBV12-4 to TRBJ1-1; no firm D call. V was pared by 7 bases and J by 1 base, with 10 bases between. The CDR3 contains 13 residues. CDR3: CASTLDSNTEAFF. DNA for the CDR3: TGTGCCAGCACCCTGGACTCGAACACTGAAGCTTTCTTT.

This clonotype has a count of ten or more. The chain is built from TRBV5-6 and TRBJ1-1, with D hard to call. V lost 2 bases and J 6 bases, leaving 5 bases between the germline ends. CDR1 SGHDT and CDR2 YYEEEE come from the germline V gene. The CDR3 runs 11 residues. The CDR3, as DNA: TGTGCCAGCAGCTTATACGCTGAAGCTTTCTTT. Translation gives CASSLYAEAFF.

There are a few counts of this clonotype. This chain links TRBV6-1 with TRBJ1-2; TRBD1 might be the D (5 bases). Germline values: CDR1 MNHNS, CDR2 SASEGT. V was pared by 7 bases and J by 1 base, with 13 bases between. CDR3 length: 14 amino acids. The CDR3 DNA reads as TGTGCCAGCAAACGGGACGGTTTTAACTATGGCTACACCTTC. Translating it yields CASKRDGFNYGYTF.

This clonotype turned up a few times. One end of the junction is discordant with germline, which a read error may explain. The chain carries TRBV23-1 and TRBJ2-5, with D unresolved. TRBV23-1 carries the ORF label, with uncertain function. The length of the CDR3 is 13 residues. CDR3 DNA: TGCGCCAGCAGTCATATCCACCAGGAGACCCAGTACTTC. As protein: CASSHIHQETQYF.

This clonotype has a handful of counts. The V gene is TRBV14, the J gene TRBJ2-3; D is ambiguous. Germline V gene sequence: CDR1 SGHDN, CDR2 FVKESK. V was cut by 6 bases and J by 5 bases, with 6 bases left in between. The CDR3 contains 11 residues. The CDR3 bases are TGTGCCAGCAGGGCGAGAGATACGCAGTATTTT. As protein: CASRARDTQYF.

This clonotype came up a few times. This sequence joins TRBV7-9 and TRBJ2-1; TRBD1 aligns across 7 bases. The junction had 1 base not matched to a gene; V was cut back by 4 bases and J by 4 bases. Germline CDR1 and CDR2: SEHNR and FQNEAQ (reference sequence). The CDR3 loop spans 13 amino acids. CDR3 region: CASSSTGYNEQFF. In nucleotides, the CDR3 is TGTGCCAGCAGCTCGACAGGGTACAATGAGCAGTTCTTC.

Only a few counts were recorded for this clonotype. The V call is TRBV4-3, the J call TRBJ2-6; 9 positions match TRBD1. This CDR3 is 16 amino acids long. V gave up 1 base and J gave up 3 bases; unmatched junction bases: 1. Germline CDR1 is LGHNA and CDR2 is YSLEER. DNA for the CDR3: TGCGCCAGCAGCCAAGGACAGGGGGTTGGGGCCAACGTCCTGACTTTC. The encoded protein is CASSQGQGVGANVLTF.

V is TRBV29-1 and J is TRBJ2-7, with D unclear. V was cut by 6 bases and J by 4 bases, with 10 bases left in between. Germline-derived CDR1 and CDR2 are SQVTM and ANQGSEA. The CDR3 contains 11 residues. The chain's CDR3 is CSVVDGYEQYV. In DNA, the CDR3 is TGCAGCGTCGTTGACGGATACGAGCAGTACGTC.

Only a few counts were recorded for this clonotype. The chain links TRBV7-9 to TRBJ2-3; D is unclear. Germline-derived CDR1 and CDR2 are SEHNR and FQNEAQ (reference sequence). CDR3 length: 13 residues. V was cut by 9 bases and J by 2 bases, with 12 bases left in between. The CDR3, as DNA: TGTGCCAGTGGTTGGAGTCACACAGATACGCAGTATTTT. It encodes CASGWSHTDTQYF.

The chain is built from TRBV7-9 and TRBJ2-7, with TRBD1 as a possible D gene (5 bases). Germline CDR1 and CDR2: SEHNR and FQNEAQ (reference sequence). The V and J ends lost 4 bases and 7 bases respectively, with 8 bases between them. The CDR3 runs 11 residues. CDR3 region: CASSWGQEQYF. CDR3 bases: TGTGCCAGCAGCTGGGGCCAGGAGCAGTACTTC.

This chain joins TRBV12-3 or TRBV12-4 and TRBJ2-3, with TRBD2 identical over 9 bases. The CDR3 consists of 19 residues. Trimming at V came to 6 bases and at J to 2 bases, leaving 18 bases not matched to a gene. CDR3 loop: CASRSPPSRLAVHTDTQYF. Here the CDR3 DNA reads TGTGCCAGCAGGTCCCCGCCCTCGAGACTAGCGGTTCACACAGATACGCAGTATTTT.

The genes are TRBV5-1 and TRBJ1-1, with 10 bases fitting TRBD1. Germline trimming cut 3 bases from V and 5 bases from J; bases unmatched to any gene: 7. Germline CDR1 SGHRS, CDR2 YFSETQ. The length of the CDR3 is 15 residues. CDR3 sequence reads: CASSWNPGQGTEAFF. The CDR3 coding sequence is TGCGCCAGCAGCTGGAACCCGGGACAGGGGACTGAAGCTTTCTTT.

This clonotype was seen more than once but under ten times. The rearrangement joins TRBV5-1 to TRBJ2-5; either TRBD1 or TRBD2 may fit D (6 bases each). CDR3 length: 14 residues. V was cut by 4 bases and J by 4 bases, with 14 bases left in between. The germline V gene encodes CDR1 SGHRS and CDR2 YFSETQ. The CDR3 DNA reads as TGCGCCAGCAGCGGGGGGCTGCCCCGAGAGACCCAGTACTTC. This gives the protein CASSGGLPRETQYF.

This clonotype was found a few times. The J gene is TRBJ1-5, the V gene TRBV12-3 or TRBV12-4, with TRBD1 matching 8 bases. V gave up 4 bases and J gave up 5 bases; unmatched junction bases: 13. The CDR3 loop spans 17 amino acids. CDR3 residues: CASSSLIGQGRDQPQHF. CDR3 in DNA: TGTGCCAGCAGTTCCCTGATAGGACAGGGTCGGGATCAGCCCCAGCATTTT.

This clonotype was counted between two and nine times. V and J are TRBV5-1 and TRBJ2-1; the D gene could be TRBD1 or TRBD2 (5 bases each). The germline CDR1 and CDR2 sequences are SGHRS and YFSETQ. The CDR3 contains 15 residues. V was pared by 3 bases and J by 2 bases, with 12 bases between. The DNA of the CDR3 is TGCGCCAGCAGCTCCCGTGAGGGGACCTACAATGAGCAGTTCTTC. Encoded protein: CASSSREGTYNEQFF.

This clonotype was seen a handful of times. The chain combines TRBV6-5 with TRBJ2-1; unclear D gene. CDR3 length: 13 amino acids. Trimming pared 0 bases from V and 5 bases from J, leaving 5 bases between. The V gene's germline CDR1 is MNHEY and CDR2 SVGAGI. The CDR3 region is CASSYSLNNEQFF. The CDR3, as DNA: TGTGCCAGCAGTTACTCGCTCAACAATGAGCAGTTCTTC.

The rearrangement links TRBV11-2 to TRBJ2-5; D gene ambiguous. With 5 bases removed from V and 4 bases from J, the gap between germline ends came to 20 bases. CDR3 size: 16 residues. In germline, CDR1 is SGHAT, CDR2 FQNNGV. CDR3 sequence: CASSPLGLGLSETQYF. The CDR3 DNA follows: TGTGCCAGCAGCCCCCTCGGGTTAGGCCTTTCAGAGACCCAGTACTTC.